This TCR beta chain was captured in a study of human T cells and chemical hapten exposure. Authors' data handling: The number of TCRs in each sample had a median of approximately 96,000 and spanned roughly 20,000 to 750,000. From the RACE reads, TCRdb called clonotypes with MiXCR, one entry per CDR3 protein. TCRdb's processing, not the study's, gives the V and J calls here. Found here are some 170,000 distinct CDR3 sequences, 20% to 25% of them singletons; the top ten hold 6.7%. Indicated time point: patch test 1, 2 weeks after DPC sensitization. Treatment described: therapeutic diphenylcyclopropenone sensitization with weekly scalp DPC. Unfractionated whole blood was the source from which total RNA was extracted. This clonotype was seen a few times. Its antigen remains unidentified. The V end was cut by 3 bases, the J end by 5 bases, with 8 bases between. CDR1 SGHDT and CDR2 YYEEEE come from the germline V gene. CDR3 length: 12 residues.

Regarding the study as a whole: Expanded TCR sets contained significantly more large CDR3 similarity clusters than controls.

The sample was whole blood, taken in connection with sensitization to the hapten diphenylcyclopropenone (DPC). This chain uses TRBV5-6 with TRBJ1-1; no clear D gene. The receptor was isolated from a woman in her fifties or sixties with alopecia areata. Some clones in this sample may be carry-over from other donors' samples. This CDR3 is CASSSAYTEAFF. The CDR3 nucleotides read TGTGCCAGCAGCTCCGCCTATACTGAAGCTTTCTTT. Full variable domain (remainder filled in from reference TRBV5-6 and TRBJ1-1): DAGVTQSPTHLIKTRGQQVTLRCSPKSGHDTVSWYQQALGQGPQFIFQYYEEEERQRGNFPDRFSGHQFPNYSSELNVNALLLGDSALYLCASSSAYTEAFFGQGTRLTVV.